This TCR beta chain was profiled in a study of identifying expanded T cells in peripheral blood. For this clone: Its specificity is unknown.

Study-wide results and limits: About 1.2 clones differed between technical replicates, versus approximately 16 and 20 over time. Clone count variance between roughly 2-week samples rose with total template count.

This CDR3 comprises 15 residues. V lost 2 bases to trimming and J lost 6 bases; unmatched junction nucleotides: 6. CDR1 is MGHRA, CDR2 YSYEKL, per germline. Collection occurred without any documented infections or immune events in donors. The method was immunoSEQ multiplex PCR; TCRdb's version includes in-frame clones alone and lacks a portion of them. The table lists over 75,000 clones, about 87% of them singletons. The chain employs TRBV4-1 and TRBJ2-1; 8 bases fit TRBD1. Sequencing was done on a sample of blood. This clonotype was sampled from a person aged 18 to 75 in good health. CDR3 sequence (DNA): TGCGCCAGCAGCCAAACCACGACAGGGGTCAATGAGCAGTTCTTC. Translated, it gives CASSQTTTGVNEQFF.